This TCR beta chain appears in the sequencing data of a study of blood T cell repertoires in COVID-19 (TCRdb year 2020). Turning to the overall study: Samples covering the acute and convalescent phases of COVID-19 were provided by collaborators in the United States, Italy and Spain. The material from the prospective study consisted of cDNA or gDNA derived from T cells, B-cell-depleted T cells, or PBMCs. The repertoires were released in a freely available public database meant as a resource for research on the immune response to SARS-CoV-2. The sample metadata nearly always contained a de-identified subject ID, COVID-19 status, age in years and sex. The dataset comprised deeply sampled blood TCRbeta repertoires from subjects exposed to, actively infected with, or recovered from COVID-19. The samples were drawn from the first 160 participants of the ongoing ImmuneRACE study and from 1,254 subjects provided by 6 global collaborators. HLA class I and class II types, where available, came from metadata supplied by the sample provider rather than from assay-based typing. The research as a whole found: The amount of clinical and demographic metadata varied by source and participant and was provided uncurated.

Participants in the prospective study were aged about 18 to 95 years, lived in 20 to 25 United States geographic areas, and enrolled through a virtual design. In the prospective study, participants were assigned to cohorts based on the clinical history participants reported in a screening survey and a study questionnaire. A participant counted as exposed if, within 2 weeks of entering the study, that participant had been in contact with someone who had a PCR-confirmed or clinician-diagnosed COVID-19 case. In the prospective study, whole blood, serum and a nasopharyngeal or oropharyngeal swab were collected from each participant by mobile phlebotomists. Participants in the prospective study had the option to provide additional blood draws and questionnaires over an approximately 2-month period. Blood samples from the prospective study were shipped frozen or at room temperature prior to DNA extraction.

As for this clone: Its antigen specificity is not known. Base qualities are not at hand, and no much larger clone is one base apart.

Clipping removes 7 bases from V and 0 bases from J, with 8 as the unmatched junction base count. From the cysteine through the phenylalanine, the CDR3 covers 16 amino acids. CDR3 DNA only is kept here, 48 bases in frame from base 1. Per the germline V gene, SNHLY is the CDR1 and FYNNEI is the CDR2. TCRbeta CDR3 regions were amplified from genomic DNA using the immunoSEQ Assay, a bias-controlled multiplex PCR. Processing in the source paper ran as follows. Within the assay, amplification of reference gene primers was used to estimate how many nucleated cells each sample contained. To quantify the absolute abundance of each unique TCRbeta CDR3 rearrangement, sequence reads were collapsed and filtered. Productive Simpson clonality was computed per sample as the square root of Simpson's diversity index over productive rearrangements. TCRdb took over this immuneACCESS table, retaining in-frame rearrangements with V and J assigned. Such tables are incomplete; in checked studies, under half of the missing clones stem from an unresolved V gene, and the remainder is unexplained. Clone size and V and J calls were adopted from that table, with D and trimming inferred from the DNA. This sample is represented by 260,000 or so clones; 83% of them were singletons. The ten largest clones take up approximately 4% of the sample.

Rearrangement joined TRBV2 to TRBJ1-4; 7 bases in the middle match TRBD1. Sequencing input: PBMCs or T cells enriched from blood (not recorded which). The TCR originated in a woman aged 40 to 49 who had been exposed to COVID-19. The CDR3 region has the sequence CASNLQGGATNEKLFF. The nucleotides read TGTGCCAGCAATCTGCAGGGGGGTGCAACTAATGAAAAACTGTTTTTT. The full variable domain, completed from the reference TRBV2 and TRBJ1-4 proteins outside the CDR3, reads EPEVTQTPSHQVTQMGQEVILRCVPISNHLYFYWYRQILGQKVEFLVSFYNNEISEKSEIFDDQFSVERPDGSNFTLKIRSTKLEDSAMYFCASNLQGGATNEKLFFGSGTQLSVL.